The TCR beta chain under discussion was sequenced for a study of cytomegalovirus exposure and HLA in healthy donors. Overall study results and limits: Most likely, a cluster of highly shared sequence variants arose as a sequencing artifact. Being productive about 87% or about 30% of the time was typical of most TCR beta V segments in an earlier analysis. Most TCR sequences were rare, but some public TCRs occurred in many donors.

Primers: 60 Vbeta forward and 13 Jbeta reverse. TCRdb's table, derived via immunoSEQ multiplex PCR, lists solely in-frame clones and lacks some. The profile covers around 220,000 clones, with approximately 70% appearing a single time and 1.8% taken by the ten largest. Concerning this clone itself: Its matching antigen is unknown.

The origin of this receptor is a young woman in good health and CMV-seronegative. The specimen sequenced was PBMCs.

Written as DNA, the CDR3 is TGTGCCAGCTCCCGCGCGCGGGAGAGCATTCAGTACTTC. Its protein is CASSRARESIQYF. The V call is TRBV6-5, the J call TRBJ2-4, with TRBD2 identical over 7 bases. The CDR3 runs to 13 residues. The J segment lost 9 bases and the V segment lost 8 bases, leaving 10 bases of the junction unmatched. The germline gives CDR1 MNHEY, CDR2 SVGAGI.